Listed here are 27 T cell receptor beta chains from one sample, sequenced in a study of blood T cell repertoires in COVID-19. Measured with immunoSEQ multiplex PCR; TCRdb has only the in-frame clones, and not every one. The table records about 80,000 clones, under 90% of them present only once. The sample consisted of peripheral blood. All receptors derive from a woman aged 40 to 50 with active or convalescent COVID-19.

V gene TRBV9 combines with J gene TRBJ1-2; 10 nucleotides align to TRBD1. Trimming took 4 bases from V and 0 from J; bases not matched to a gene: 6. This CDR3 spans 16 amino acids. Germline V lookup: CDR1 SGDLS, CDR2 YYNGEE. The CDR3 loop is CASSPTTGGTNYGYTF. Here the CDR3 DNA reads TGTGCCAGCAGCCCAACGACAGGGGGCACTAACTATGGCTACACCTTC.

The sample holds one count of this clone. The chain links TRBV5-6 to TRBJ2-7, with TRBD2 matching 9 bases. This CDR3 has 16 residues. Trimming cost V 0 bases and J 4 bases; bases outside gene matches: 8. Germline V CDR1 and CDR2: SGHDT, YYEEEE. CDR3 bases: TGTGCCAGCAGCTTGGGAACGGGACTAGCCCTTTACGAGCAGTACTTC. This sequence encodes CASSLGTGLALYEQYF. Combining the CDR3 with reference TRBV5-6 and TRBJ2-7 gives the whole variable domain DAGVTQSPTHLIKTRGQQVTLRCSPKSGHDTVSWYQQALGQGPQFIFQYYEEEERQRGNFPDRFSGHQFPNYSSELNVNALLLGDSALYLCASSLGTGLALYEQYFGPGTRLTVT.

This chain uses TRBV28 with TRBJ2-2; no clear D gene. The CDR3 is 17 residues long. V was pared by 6 bases and J by 3 bases, with 20 bases between. Germline assignment: CDR1 MDHEN and CDR2 SYDVKM. In nucleotides, the CDR3 is TGTGCCAGCAGCCTCTCGCGCAGGCGATCCCACACCGGGGAGCTGTTTTTT. This gives the protein CASSLSRRRSHTGELFF.

Written as DNA, the CDR3 is TGTGCCAGCAGTGGGTCAGGGGGCACCTACGAGCAGTACTTC. This codes for CASSGSGGTYEQYF. The gene calls are TRBV6-2 or TRBV6-3 and TRBJ2-7; 8 bases map to TRBD1. Germline V gene sequence: CDR1 MNHEY, CDR2 SVGEGT. After removal of 5 bases from V and 2 bases from J, the junction contained 5 bases not matched to a gene. This CDR3 has 14 amino acids.

As concerns this clone: The junction shows a germline mismatch at one end, possibly a read error. The J gene is TRBJ2-7, the V gene TRBV13; D is possibly TRBD2 (5 bases). Germline lookup yields CDR1 PRHDT and CDR2 FYEKMQ (reference sequence). The CDR3 extends over 14 amino acids. This CDR3 is CASGFRERGSEQYF. The CDR3 nucleotides read TGTGCCAGCGGCTTTCGGGAACGGGGATCCGAGCAGTACTTC.

This chain joins TRBV19 and TRBJ2-5; the D is unclear. V dropped 4 bases and J dropped 1 base, with 7 bases sitting between them. CDR1 and CDR2 (germline): LNHDA, SQIVND (reference sequence). CDR3 length: 13 amino acids. The CDR3 here is CASSRSVQETQYF. CDR3 in DNA: TGTGCCAGTAGTAGGTCAGTCCAAGAGACCCAGTACTTC.

The chain recombines TRBV6-5 with TRBJ2-1, with 9 bases aligning to TRBD1. The germline V gene has CDR1 MNHEY and CDR2 SVGAGI. This CDR3 is 13 amino acids long. The ends lost 6 bases at V and 6 bases at J; junction bases unmatched: 3. The CDR3 DNA follows: TGTGCCAGCAGCCGGGACAGGGTCAATGAGCAGTTCTTC. As protein: CASSRDRVNEQFF.

CDR3 loop: CASSLDRGGTEAFF. The CDR3, as DNA: TGCGCCAGCAGCTTGGACAGGGGTGGGACTGAAGCTTTCTTT. The chain combines TRBV5-1 with TRBJ1-1; 7 bases match TRBD1. V shed 0 bases and J 5 bases; nucleotides not matched to a gene: 4. In germline, CDR1 is SGHRS, CDR2 YFSETQ. The CDR3 loop spans 14 amino acids.

V and J are TRBV11-3 and TRBJ2-5, with 8 positions matching TRBD1. V shed 3 bases and J 1 base; nucleotides not matched to a gene: 7. CDR3 length equals 16 residues. In germline, CDR1 is SGHNT, CDR2 YENEEA. In DNA form, the CDR3 reads TGTGCCAGCAGCTTGACGGGGACAGGCTTCCAAGAGACCCAGTACTTC. Translation gives CASSLTGTGFQETQYF.

The rearrangement links TRBV28 to TRBJ1-5, with D possibly matching TRBD1 (5 bases). The CDR3 is 15 amino acids. V was trimmed by 2 bases and J by 4 bases, leaving 12 bases between them. CDR1 and CDR2 (germline): MDHEN, SYDVKM. CDR3 sequence: CASSLIAGWNQPQHF. The DNA of the CDR3 is TGTGCCAGCAGTTTAATCGCAGGGTGGAATCAGCCCCAGCATTTT. Complete variable domain (other parts from reference TRBV28 and TRBJ1-5): DVKVTQSSRYLVKRTGEKVFLECVQDMDHENMFWYRQDPGLGLRLIYFSYDVKMKEKGDIPEGYSVSREKKERFSLILESASTNQTSMYLCASSLIAGWNQPQHFGDGTRLSIL.

V gene TRBV5-1 combines with J gene TRBJ2-5; D is undetermined. Germline CDR1 is SGHRS and CDR2 is YFSETQ. This CDR3 region has 12 residues. V lost 4 bases and J 1 base, leaving 5 bases between the germline ends. This chain's CDR3 is CASSASQETQYF. In nucleotides, the CDR3 is TGCGCCAGCAGCGCGAGCCAAGAGACCCAGTACTTC.

This chain uses TRBV4-3 with TRBJ2-7; perhaps TRBD2 as D (6 bases). Germline V lookup: CDR1 LGHNA, CDR2 YSLEER. The CDR3 consists of 16 residues. The germline V and J ends were trimmed by 5 bases and 0 bases, with 17 bases remaining between them. The CDR3 loop reads CASSVGGSVSSYEQYF. For the CDR3, the DNA is TGCGCCAGCAGCGTGGGGGGTAGCGTAAGCTCCTACGAGCAGTACTTC.

This clone was detected only a few times. The CDR3 reads CASSPNPGQGFFTEAFF. CDR3 in DNA: TGTGCCAGCAGCCCCAATCCGGGACAGGGTTTTTTCACTGAAGCTTTCTTT. The chain links TRBV5-5 to TRBJ1-1; 9 bases are shared with TRBD1. The germline gives CDR1 SGHKS, CDR2 YYEKEE (reference sequence). With 4 bases clipped from V and 4 bases from J, the junction kept 14 bases outside the gene matches. The CDR3 is 17 residues long.

The CDR3 protein is CASSQRNRGNEQYF. DNA of the CDR3: TGTGCCAGCAGTCAGCGAAACAGGGGCAACGAGCAGTACTTC. The chain couples TRBV6-6 to TRBJ2-7; 7 positions agree with TRBD1. Germline lookup yields CDR1 MNHNY and CDR2 SVGAGI (reference sequence). After removal of 5 bases from V and 5 bases from J, the junction contained 9 bases not matched to a gene. The CDR3 is 14 residues long.

The V call is TRBV30, the J call TRBJ1-2, with D uncertain. Germline V gives CDR1 GTSNPN, CDR2 SVGIG (reference sequence). V dropped 0 bases and J dropped 1 base, with 12 bases sitting between them. The CDR3 runs to 15 residues. CDR3: CAWSVLARVNYGYTF. Written as DNA, the CDR3 is TGTGCCTGGAGTGTACTGGCCCGGGTTAACTATGGCTACACCTTC. Full variable domain (missing parts from reference TRBV30 and TRBJ1-2): SQTIHQWPATLVQPVGSPLSLECTVEGTSNPNLYWYRQAAGRGLQLLFYSVGIGQISSEVPQNLSASRPQDRQFILSSKKLLLSDSGFYLCAWSVLARVNYGYTFGSGTRLTVV.

V gene TRBV28 combines with J gene TRBJ2-2; D is undetermined. The CDR3 consists of 13 residues. Germline CDR1 reads MDHEN; CDR2 reads SYDVKM. V lost 7 bases and J lost 0, with 6 bases in between. The CDR3 coding sequence is TGTGCCAGCAATCCCGCGAACACCGGGGAGCTGTTTTTT. Translation: CASNPANTGELFF.

The chain joins TRBV7-6 to TRBJ2-1, with D tentatively TRBD1 (5 bases). Germline CDR1 SGHVS, CDR2 FNYEAQ. Trimming pared 2 bases from V and 0 bases from J, leaving 17 bases between. The CDR3 runs to 18 residues. CDR3 in amino acids: CASSLIPLRQSSYNEQFF. In nucleotides, the CDR3 is TGTGCCAGCAGCTTAATCCCTCTTAGACAGAGCTCCTACAATGAGCAGTTCTTC.

This sequence joins TRBV6-5 and TRBJ1-4, with D perhaps TRBD1 (5 bases). Germline CDR1 reads MNHEY; CDR2 reads SVGAGI. V shed 6 bases and J shed 3 bases, with 8 bases lying between them. This CDR3 spans 13 amino acids. CDR3 sequence: CASRTVSNEKLFF. CDR3 DNA: TGTGCCAGCAGGACAGTTTCTAATGAAAAACTGTTTTTT.

This chain uses TRBV6-1 with TRBJ1-5; D is perhaps TRBD1 (5 bases). The V and J ends lost 0 bases and 2 bases respectively, with 14 bases between them. Germline V CDR1 and CDR2: MNHNS, SASEGT. The CDR3 contains 17 residues. This CDR3 is CASSEAISPGGNQPQHF. The CDR3 DNA reads TGTGCCAGCAGTGAAGCCATCAGTCCGGGGGGCAATCAGCCCCAGCATTTT.

The chain employs TRBV5-1 and TRBJ1-2; TRBD1 matches 7 bases. Trimming removed 5 bases from V and 3 bases from J; junction bases left unmatched: 10. This CDR3 is built from 15 residues. Germline CDR1 SGHRS, CDR2 YFSETQ. Here the CDR3 reads CASSPDSQGHYGYTF. CDR3 nucleotides: TGCGCCAGCAGTCCGGACTCACAGGGGCACTATGGCTACACCTTC.

This chain links TRBV9 with TRBJ2-1, with D tentatively TRBD2 (5 bases). Germline V gives CDR1 SGDLS, CDR2 YYNGEE. This CDR3 contains 15 residues. Between the trimmed V and J ends, which lost 0 bases and 0 bases, there was a span of 7 bases. The CDR3 coding sequence is TGTGCCAGCAGCGTAGTGGGGAGCTCCTACAATGAGCAGTTCTTC. This codes for CASSVVGSSYNEQFF.

The sample holds a few counts of this clone. The chain employs TRBV5-6 and TRBJ2-5; 8 bases line up with TRBD1. Trimming at V came to 4 bases and at J to 4 bases, leaving 9 bases not matched to a gene. CDR3 size: 15 residues. Germline V gene lookup returns CDR1 SGHDT and CDR2 YYEEEE. CDR3: CASSIGTGGGETQYF. Written as DNA, the CDR3 is TGTGCCAGCAGCATCGGGACAGGTGGGGGAGAGACCCAGTACTTC.

The rearrangement uses TRBV2 and TRBJ2-2; D is uncertain. Germline-derived CDR1 and CDR2 are SNHLY and FYNNEI. V was pared by 4 bases and J by 1 base, with 10 bases between. The CDR3 extends over 15 amino acids. CDR3 bases: TGTGCCAGCAGTGGAAGATCAGGGAACACCGGGGAGCTGTTTTTT. It specifies CASSGRSGNTGELFF. The full variable domain, completed using reference TRBV2 and TRBJ2-2, is EPEVTQTPSHQVTQMGQEVILRCVPISNHLYFYWYRQILGQKVEFLVSFYNNEISEKSEIFDDQFSVERPDGSNFTLKIRSTKLEDSAMYFCASSGRSGNTGELFFGEGSRLTVL.

J is TRBJ2-5 and V is TRBV5-1; 9 bases are a match to TRBD1. This CDR3 is 14 amino acids long. V shed 0 bases and J 5 bases; nucleotides not matched to a gene: 2. The germline V gene has CDR1 SGHRS and CDR2 YFSETQ. In DNA, the CDR3 is TGCGCCAGCAGCTTGGCTGACAGGGGGGAGACCCAGTACTTC. Translation: CASSLADRGETQYF.

The chain employs TRBV28 and TRBJ1-2; 9 nucleotides align to TRBD1. J lost 2 bases, V lost 10 bases, and 5 bases had no gene match. This CDR3 is built from 13 residues. The germline gives CDR1 MDHEN, CDR2 SYDVKM. CDR3 sequence: CATVGTGNYGYTF. Here the CDR3 DNA reads TGTGCCACCGTAGGGACAGGGAACTATGGCTACACCTTC.

The chain employs TRBV30 and TRBJ1-3; D unclear. Germline V lookup: CDR1 GTSNPN, CDR2 SVGIG (reference sequence). V lost 0 bases to trimming and J lost 0 bases, with 9 bases between them. This CDR3 has 15 residues. The chain's CDR3 is CAWSVTRSSGNTIYF. The CDR3 DNA follows: TGTGCCTGGAGTGTAACGCGGAGCTCTGGAAACACCATATATTTT.

This clone was detected a few times. This chain joins TRBV5-1 and TRBJ2-7; 11 bases are a match to TRBD2. V shed 2 bases and J 4 bases; nucleotides not matched to a gene: 5. The CDR3 spans 15 residues. Germline CDR1 is SGHRS and CDR2 is YFSETQ. CDR3 sequence (DNA): TGCGCCAGCAGCTTAACTAGCGGGAGTGTTTACGAGCAGTACTTC. Translating it yields CASSLTSGSVYEQYF.